These 8 T cell receptor beta chains share one sample of origin, sequenced in a study of response to subunit inactivated influenza vaccine. TCRdb reprocessed the RT-PCR reads with MiXCR, giving one entry per CDR3 protein. The repertoire includes roughly 520,000 distinct CDR3 sequences, over 25% of them detected once, and under 2.5% sits in the top ten. Material: CD4+ T cells sorted from PBMCs, obtained less than 6 days after vaccination. Receptors originate from a man aged 45-65 years who received an inactivated influenza vaccine.

The chain is built from TRBV12-3 or TRBV12-4 and TRBJ2-2; possibly TRBD1 for D (6 bases). This CDR3 spans 15 amino acids. The germline V and J ends were trimmed by 6 bases and 0 bases, with 11 bases remaining between them. The CDR3 is CASRKDRTNTGELFF. The CDR3 region has the DNA TGTGCCAGCAGGAAGGACAGAACGAACACCGGGGAGCTGTTTTTT.

This clonotype was counted only a few times. The V gene is TRBV5-1, the J gene TRBJ2-7, with 9 bases aligning to TRBD2. Trimming took 0 bases from V and 6 from J; bases not matched to a gene: 4. Looked up from germline, CDR1 is SGHRS and CDR2 is YFSETQ. The CDR3 length is 14 residues. The CDR3 bases are TGCGCCAGCAGCTTGGGTCTAGCGGGAACCGAGCAGTACTTC. Its translation is CASSLGLAGTEQYF.

V is TRBV11-2 and J is TRBJ2-7, with 8 positions matching TRBD2. Trimming removed 6 bases from V and 1 base from J; junction bases left unmatched: 11. Germline V gives CDR1 SGHAT, CDR2 FQNNGV. CDR3 length: 16 residues. CDR3 coding DNA: TGTGCCAGCAGGCGTCTCTACGGGACTAGGTCCTACGAGCAGTACTTC. This sequence encodes CASRRLYGTRSYEQYF.

In its sample, this clonotype was seen a few times. The chain recombines TRBV20-1 with TRBJ1-1; D uncertain. The V gene lost 3 bases and the J gene lost 2 bases, with 10 bases spanning the gap. There are 13 residues in the CDR3. The V gene's germline CDR1 is DFQATT and CDR2 SNEGSKA (reference sequence). Here the CDR3 reads CSASTPFNTEAFF. CDR3 in DNA: TGCAGTGCTAGTACTCCGTTCAACACTGAAGCTTTCTTT.

This clonotype occurred once. The chain links TRBV6-1 to TRBJ1-5, with unresolved D. Germline V gives CDR1 MNHNS, CDR2 SASEGT. The CDR3 extends over 13 amino acids. The CDR3 DNA follows: TGTGTCGCAGCTCCGGATCCCAAAGGGCCCCAGCATTTT. This sequence encodes CVAAPDPKGPQHF.

CDR3 region: CASSLSTGLANIQYF. Here the CDR3 DNA reads TGTGCCAGCAGCTTAAGTACGGGACTAGCAAACATTCAGTACTTC. This chain joins TRBV7-9 and TRBJ2-4; 9 bases map to TRBD2. The germline gives CDR1 SEHNR, CDR2 FQNEAQ (reference sequence). The V gene end was trimmed by 2 bases and the J gene end by 6 bases; junction bases not matched to a gene: 5. CDR3 length equals 15 residues. Full variable domain (remainder filled in from reference TRBV7-9 and TRBJ2-4): DTGVSQNPRHKITKRGQNVTFRCDPISEHNRLYWYRQTLGQGPEFLTYFQNEAQLEKSRLLSDRFSAERPKGSFSTLEIQRTEQGDSAMYLCASSLSTGLANIQYFGAGTRLSVL.

As regards this clonotype: At one of its ends the junction is not consistent with the germline gene, which may arise from a read error. This sequence joins TRBV12-3 or TRBV12-4 and TRBJ2-1, with 11 bases identical to TRBD2. The CDR3 spans 18 residues. Here the CDR3 reads CARRPSGTSGSTYNEQFF. CDR3 DNA: TGTGCCCGCAGACCCTCCGGGACTAGCGGTTCAACCTACAATGAGCAGTTCTTC.

The V call is TRBV20-1, the J call TRBJ1-1, with 11 bases that match TRBD1. Per the germline V gene, CDR1 is DFQATT and CDR2 is SNEGSKA (reference sequence). V gave up 0 bases and J gave up 5 bases; unmatched junction bases: 2. CDR3 length: 14 residues. The CDR3: CSAREGTGGTEAFF. The CDR3 DNA follows: TGCAGTGCTAGAGAGGGGACAGGGGGGACTGAAGCTTTCTTT.